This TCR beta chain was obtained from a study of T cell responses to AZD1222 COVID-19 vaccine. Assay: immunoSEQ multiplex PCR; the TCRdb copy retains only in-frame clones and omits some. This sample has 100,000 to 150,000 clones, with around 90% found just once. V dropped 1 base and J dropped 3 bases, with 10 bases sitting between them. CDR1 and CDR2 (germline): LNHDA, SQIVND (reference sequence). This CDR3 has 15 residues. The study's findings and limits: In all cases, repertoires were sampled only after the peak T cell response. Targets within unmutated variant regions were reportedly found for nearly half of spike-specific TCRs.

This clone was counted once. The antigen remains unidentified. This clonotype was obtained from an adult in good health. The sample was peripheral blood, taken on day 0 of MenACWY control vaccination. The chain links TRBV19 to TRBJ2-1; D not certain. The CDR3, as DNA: TGTGCCAGTAGTATAGGATGGACCCGCTACAATGAGCAGTTCTTC. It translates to CASSIGWTRYNEQFF.